Listed here is a single TCR beta chain. In the original workflow: Reference gene primer amplification gave estimated nucleated cell counts. Profiling relied on immunoSEQ multiplex PCR, and the TCRdb table lists in-frame clones only, not all of them. V and J calls and clone size come straight from that table; D and trimming were deduced from the DNA. The top ten hold roughly 2.9% of the sample, which has a few hundred thousand clones, 85% to 90% seen once. Germline V gives CDR1 SGHRS, CDR2 YFSETQ. The V gene lost 0 bases and the J gene lost 0 bases, with 12 bases spanning the gap. The CDR3 has 16 amino acids. This entry belongs to a study of blood T cell repertoires in COVID-19. Overall study context: Nucleic acid was either cDNA or gDNA, and it came from T cells, B-cell-depleted T cells, or PBMCs.

The sequenced sample was peripheral blood. The rearrangement uses TRBV5-1 and TRBJ2-5, with D unclear. The source of this sequence is a woman younger than 45 with COVID-19, enrolled during active disease. As DNA, the CDR3 is TGCGCCAGCAGCTTGGTCCTTTTGGGCGACCAAGAGACCCAGTACTTC. This translates into CASSLVLLGDQETQYF.